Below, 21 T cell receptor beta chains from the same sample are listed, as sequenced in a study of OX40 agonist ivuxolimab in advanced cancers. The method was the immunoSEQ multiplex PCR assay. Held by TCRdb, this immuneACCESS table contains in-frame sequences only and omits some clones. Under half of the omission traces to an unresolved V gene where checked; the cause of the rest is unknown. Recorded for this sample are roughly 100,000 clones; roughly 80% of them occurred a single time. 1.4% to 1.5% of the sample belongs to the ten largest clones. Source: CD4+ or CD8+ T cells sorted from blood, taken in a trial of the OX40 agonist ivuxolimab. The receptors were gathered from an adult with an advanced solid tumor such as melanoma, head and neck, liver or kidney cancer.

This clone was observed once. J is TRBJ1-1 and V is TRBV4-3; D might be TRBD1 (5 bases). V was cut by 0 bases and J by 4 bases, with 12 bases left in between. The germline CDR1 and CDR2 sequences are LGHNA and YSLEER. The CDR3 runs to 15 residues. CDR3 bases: TGCGCCAGCAGCCAAGATCGCAGGGTGCCCACTGAAGCTTTCTTT. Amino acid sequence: CASSQDRRVPTEAFF.

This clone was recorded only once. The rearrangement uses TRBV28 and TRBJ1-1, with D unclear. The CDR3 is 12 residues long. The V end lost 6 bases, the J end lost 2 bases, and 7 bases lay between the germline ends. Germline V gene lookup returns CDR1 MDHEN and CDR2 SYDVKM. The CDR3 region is CASSQTNTEAFF. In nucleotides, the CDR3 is TGTGCCAGCAGCCAAACAAACACTGAAGCTTTCTTT.

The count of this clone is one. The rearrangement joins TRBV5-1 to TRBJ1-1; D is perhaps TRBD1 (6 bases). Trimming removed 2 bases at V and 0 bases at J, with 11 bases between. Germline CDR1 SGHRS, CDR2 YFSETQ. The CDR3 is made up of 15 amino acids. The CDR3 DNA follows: TGCGCCAGCAGCTTCTGGGGGACACTGAACACTGAAGCTTTCTTT. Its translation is CASSFWGTLNTEAFF.

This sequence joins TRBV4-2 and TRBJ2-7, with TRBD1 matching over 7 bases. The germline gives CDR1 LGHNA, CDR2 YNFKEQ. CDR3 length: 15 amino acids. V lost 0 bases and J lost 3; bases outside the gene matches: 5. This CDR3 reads CASSQDGAGGYEQYF. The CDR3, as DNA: TGTGCCAGCAGCCAAGATGGGGCAGGGGGCTACGAGCAGTACTTC.

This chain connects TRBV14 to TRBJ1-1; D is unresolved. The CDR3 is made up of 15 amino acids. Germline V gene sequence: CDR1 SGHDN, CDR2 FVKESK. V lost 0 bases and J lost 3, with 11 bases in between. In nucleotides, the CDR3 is TGTGCCAGCAGCCAAGAAGAAGGGCAGTACACTGAAGCTTTCTTT. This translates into CASSQEEGQYTEAFF.

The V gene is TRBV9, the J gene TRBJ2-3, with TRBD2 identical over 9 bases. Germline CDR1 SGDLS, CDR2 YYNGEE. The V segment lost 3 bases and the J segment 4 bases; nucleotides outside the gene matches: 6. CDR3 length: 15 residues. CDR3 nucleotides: TGTGCCAGCAGCGATAGCGGGGGCCGGTCAGATACGCAGTATTTT. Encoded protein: CASSDSGGRSDTQYF.

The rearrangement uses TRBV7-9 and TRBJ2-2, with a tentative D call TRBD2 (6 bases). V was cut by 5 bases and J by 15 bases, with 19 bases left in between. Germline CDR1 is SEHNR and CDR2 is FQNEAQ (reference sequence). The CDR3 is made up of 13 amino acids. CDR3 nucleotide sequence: TGTGCCAGCAGCCCCGCAAGGCGGGGCGGCTTGTTTTTT. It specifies CASSPARRGGLFF.

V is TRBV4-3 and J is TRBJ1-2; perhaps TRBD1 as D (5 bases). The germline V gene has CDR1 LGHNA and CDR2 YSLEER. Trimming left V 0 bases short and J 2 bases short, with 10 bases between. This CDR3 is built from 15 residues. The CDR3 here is CASSQDVGGNYGYTF. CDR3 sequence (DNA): TGCGCCAGCAGCCAAGATGTCGGGGGGAACTATGGCTACACCTTC.

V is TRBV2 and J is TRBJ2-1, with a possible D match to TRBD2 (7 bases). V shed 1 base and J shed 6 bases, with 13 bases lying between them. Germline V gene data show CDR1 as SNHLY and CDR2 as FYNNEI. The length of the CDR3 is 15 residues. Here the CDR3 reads CASSEGRGGRNEQFF. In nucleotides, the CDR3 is TGTGCCAGCAGTGAAGGGAGGGGGGGACGCAATGAGCAGTTCTTC.

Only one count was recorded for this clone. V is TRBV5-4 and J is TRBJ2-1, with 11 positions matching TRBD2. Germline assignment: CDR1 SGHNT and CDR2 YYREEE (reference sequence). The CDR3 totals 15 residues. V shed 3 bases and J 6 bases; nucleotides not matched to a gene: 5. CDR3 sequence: CASSWGLADPNEQFF. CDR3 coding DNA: TGTGCCAGCAGCTGGGGACTAGCGGATCCCAATGAGCAGTTCTTC.

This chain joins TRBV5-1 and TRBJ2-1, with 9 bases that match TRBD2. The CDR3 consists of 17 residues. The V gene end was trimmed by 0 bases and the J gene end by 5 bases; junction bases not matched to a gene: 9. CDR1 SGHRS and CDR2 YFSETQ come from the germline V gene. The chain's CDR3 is CASSLVSGRLGNNEQFF. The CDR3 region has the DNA TGCGCCAGCAGCTTGGTTAGCGGGAGATTAGGGAACAATGAGCAGTTCTTC.

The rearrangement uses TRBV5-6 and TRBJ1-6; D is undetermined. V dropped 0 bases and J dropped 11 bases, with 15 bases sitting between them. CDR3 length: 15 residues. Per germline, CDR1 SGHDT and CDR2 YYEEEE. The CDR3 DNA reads TGTGCCAGCAGCTTGGGTCCTGTCGTAGGGACACCCCTCCACTTT. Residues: CASSLGPVVGTPLHF. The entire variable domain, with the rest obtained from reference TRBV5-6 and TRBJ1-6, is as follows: DAGVTQSPTHLIKTRGQQVTLRCSPKSGHDTVSWYQQALGQGPQFIFQYYEEEERQRGNFPDRFSGHQFPNYSSELNVNALLLGDSALYLCASSLGPVVGTPLHFGNGTRLTVT.

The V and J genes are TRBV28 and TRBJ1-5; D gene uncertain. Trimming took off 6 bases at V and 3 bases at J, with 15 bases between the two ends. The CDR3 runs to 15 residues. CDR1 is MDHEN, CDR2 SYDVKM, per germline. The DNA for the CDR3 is TGTGCCAGCAGGTTACTCACAGAGGTCAATCAGCCCCAGCATTTT. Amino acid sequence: CASRLLTEVNQPQHF.

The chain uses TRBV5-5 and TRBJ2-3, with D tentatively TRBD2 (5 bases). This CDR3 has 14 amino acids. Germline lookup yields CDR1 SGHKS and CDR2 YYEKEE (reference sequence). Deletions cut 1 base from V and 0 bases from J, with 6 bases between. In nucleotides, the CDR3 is TGTGCCAGCAGCTTGACGGGGAGCACAGATACGCAGTATTTT. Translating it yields CASSLTGSTDTQYF. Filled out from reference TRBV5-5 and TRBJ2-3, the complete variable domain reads DAGVTQSPTHLIKTRGQQVTLRCSPISGHKSVSWYQQVLGQGPQFIFQYYEKEERGRGNFPDRFSARQFPNYSSELNVNALLLGDSALYLCASSLTGSTDTQYFGPGTRLTVL.

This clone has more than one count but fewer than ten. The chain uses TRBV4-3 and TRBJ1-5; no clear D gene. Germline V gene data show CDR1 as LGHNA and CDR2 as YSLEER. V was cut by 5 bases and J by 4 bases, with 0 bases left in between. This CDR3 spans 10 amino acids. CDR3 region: CASSNQPQHF. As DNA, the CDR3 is TGCGCCAGCAGCAATCAGCCCCAGCATTTT.

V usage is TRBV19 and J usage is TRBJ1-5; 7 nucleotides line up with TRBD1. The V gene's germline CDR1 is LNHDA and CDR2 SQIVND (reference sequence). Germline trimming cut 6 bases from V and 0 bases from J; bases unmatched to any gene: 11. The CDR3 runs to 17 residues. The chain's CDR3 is CASRPDPGQNSNQPQHF. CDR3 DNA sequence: TGTGCCAGTAGACCGGATCCGGGACAGAATAGCAATCAGCCCCAGCATTTT.

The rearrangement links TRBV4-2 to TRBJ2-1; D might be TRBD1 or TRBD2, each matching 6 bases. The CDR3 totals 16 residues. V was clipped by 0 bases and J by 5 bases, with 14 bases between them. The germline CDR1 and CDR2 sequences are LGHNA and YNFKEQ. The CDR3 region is CASSQDVGGSDNEQFF. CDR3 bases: TGTGCCAGCAGCCAAGACGTCGGGGGCTCGGACAATGAGCAGTTCTTC.

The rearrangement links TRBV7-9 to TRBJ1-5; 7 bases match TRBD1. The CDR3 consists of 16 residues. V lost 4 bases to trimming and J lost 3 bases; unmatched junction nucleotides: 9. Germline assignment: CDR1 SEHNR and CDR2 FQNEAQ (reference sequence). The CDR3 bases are TGTGCCAGCAGCTCAGGAAGAGGGGGCCTCAATCAGCCCCAGCATTTT. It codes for CASSSGRGGLNQPQHF.

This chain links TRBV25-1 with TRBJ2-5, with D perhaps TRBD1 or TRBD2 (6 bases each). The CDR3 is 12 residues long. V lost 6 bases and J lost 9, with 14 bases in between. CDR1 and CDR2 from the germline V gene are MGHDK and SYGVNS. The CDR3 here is CASREGGTPQYF. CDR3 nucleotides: TGTGCCAGCAGGGAAGGGGGGACACCCCAGTACTTC.

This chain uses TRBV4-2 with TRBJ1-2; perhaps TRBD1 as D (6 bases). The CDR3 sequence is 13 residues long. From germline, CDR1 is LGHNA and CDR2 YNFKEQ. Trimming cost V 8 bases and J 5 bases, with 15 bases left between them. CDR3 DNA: TGTGCCAGCGGCACAGGGTCACGTTATGGCTACACCTTC. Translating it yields CASGTGSRYGYTF.

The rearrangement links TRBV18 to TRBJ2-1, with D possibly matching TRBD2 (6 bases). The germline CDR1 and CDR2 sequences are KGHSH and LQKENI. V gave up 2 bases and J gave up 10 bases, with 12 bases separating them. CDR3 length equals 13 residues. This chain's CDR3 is CASSPTTGEEQFF. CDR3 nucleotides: TGTGCCAGCTCACCAACGACGGGGGAAGAGCAGTTCTTC.